One sample yielded the 13 T cell receptor beta chains listed below, sequenced in a study of blood T cells in healthy people across ages. Through a sample-barcoded 5' primer and a J-beta primer mix, a second PCR was run for roughly 6 to 11 cycles. In TCRdb, the 5' RACE reads were re-called with MiXCR into one record per CDR3 protein. This table has some 860,000 distinct CDR3 sequences, approximately 53% appearing once. Sequencing was performed on blood. These TCRs come from a middle-aged man in good health.

This chain joins TRBV9 and TRBJ2-4; tentative D call: TRBD2 (6 bases). The end of the DNA is better explained by TRBJ2-5, so the J call may be wrong. This CDR3 spans 16 amino acids. From germline, CDR1 is SGDLS and CDR2 YYNGEE. The CDR3 DNA is TGTGCCAGCAGCAGCACGCTGGGGGGTGGTGTAGAGACCCAGTACTTC. It translates to CASSSTLGGGVETQYF.

The CDR3 DNA is TGTGCCAGCAGCACCCCGTTACTTTCTTCACCCCTCCACTTT. Its translation: CASSTPLLSSPLHF. This chain links TRBV25-1 with TRBJ1-6; D gene unclear. Trimming stripped 6 bases from V and 9 bases from J, with 15 bases between. The CDR3 is 14 amino acids. CDR1 and CDR2 from the germline V gene are MGHDK and SYGVNS.

This clonotype was observed a handful of times. The chain has TRBV20-1 and TRBJ1-2; the D is unclear. This CDR3 has 15 residues. Deletions cut 2 bases from V and 5 bases from J, with 18 bases between. Germline loops: CDR1 DFQATT, CDR2 SNEGSKA (reference sequence). CDR3 sequence: CSARSVGESYYGYTF. CDR3 coding DNA: TGCAGTGCTAGATCCGTCGGGGAGAGTTATTATGGCTACACCTTC.

Turning to this clonotype: The conserved final phenylalanine or tryptophan is absent from the CDR3, which likely points to a read error. The V gene is TRBV9, the J gene TRBJ2-3; tentatively, D is TRBD1 (5 bases). Per germline, CDR1 SGDLS and CDR2 YYNGEE. CDR3 length: 14 residues. Deletions cut 0 bases from V and 0 bases from J, with 5 bases between. The CDR3 region is CASSVAGSTDTQYS. CDR3 in DNA: TGTGCCAGCAGCGTAGCAGGGAGCACAGATACGCAGTATTCT.

The rearrangement uses TRBV10-3 and TRBJ2-1, with 11 bases fitting TRBD2. The ends lost 10 bases at V and 1 base at J; junction bases unmatched: 12. This CDR3 is 17 amino acids long. Germline V gives CDR1 ENHRY, CDR2 SYGVKD. As DNA, the CDR3 is TGTGCCAACGGGGCTCAAGGACTAGCGGGTTCCTACAATGAGCAGTTCTTC. Translating gives CANGAQGLAGSYNEQFF.

This clonotype was observed a few times. The chain uses TRBV7-6 and TRBJ2-3, with D perhaps matching TRBD2 (6 bases). This CDR3 contains 16 residues. Germline loops: CDR1 SGHVS, CDR2 FNYEAQ. Trimming stripped 5 bases from V and 1 base from J, with 16 bases between. The CDR3 DNA follows: TGTGCCAGCAGCCTCAGACTAGTGCAAGGCACAGATACGCAGTATTTT. Translation: CASSLRLVQGTDTQYF.

This chain joins TRBV29-1 and TRBJ2-1; tentatively, D is TRBD1 (5 bases). With 5 bases removed from V and 9 bases from J, the gap between germline ends came to 20 bases. The V gene's germline CDR1 is SQVTM and CDR2 ANQGSEA. The CDR3 has 14 residues. The CDR3 coding sequence is TGCAGCGTTATCCAAACAGGCTTCTTTGGTGAGCAGTTCTTC. Amino acid sequence: CSVIQTGFFGEQFF.

A few counts support this clonotype. The V gene is TRBV29-1, the J gene TRBJ2-5, with 8 bases fitting TRBD2. Germline CDR1 SQVTM, CDR2 ANQGSEA. The CDR3 spans 14 residues. J gave up 0 bases and V 5 bases, and 5 bases lay outside the gene matches. CDR3 loop: CSVTRGGNQETQYF. CDR3 coding DNA: TGCAGCGTTACCCGGGGGGGGAACCAAGAGACCCAGTACTTC.

This clonotype was seen only a few times. The chain employs TRBV6-2 or TRBV6-3 and TRBJ2-3; the D is unclear. The CDR3 is 15 amino acids. Germline lookup yields CDR1 MNHEY and CDR2 SVGEGT. V lost 8 bases, J lost 4 bases, and 19 bases lay in between. CDR3 DNA sequence: TGTGCCAGCTCATTTAGCACCTTCCCTCCAGATACGCAGTATTTT. It is translated as CASSFSTFPPDTQYF.

The CDR3 region has the DNA TGTGCCAGCAGGGGCCGACAGGGAGATTCTAAAGAGACCCAGTACTTC. Translation gives CASRGRQGDSKETQYF. The genes are TRBV7-9 and TRBJ2-7; 7 bases are a match to TRBD1. The closer fit of TRBJ2-5 to the DNA end suggests the J call may be wrong. From germline, CDR1 is SEHNR and CDR2 FQNEAQ (reference sequence). The CDR3 contains 16 residues.

V usage is TRBV29-1 and J usage is TRBJ2-5; 7 positions match TRBD1. The germline V gene encodes CDR1 SQVTM and CDR2 ANQGSEA. The length of the CDR3 is 13 residues. V lost 8 bases and J lost 2; bases outside the gene matches: 8. DNA for the CDR3: TGCAGCACCCGGGACAGTGGGCAAGAGACCCAGTACTTC. Its translation: CSTRDSGQETQYF.

This clonotype has a handful of counts. This clone may be a read error of a much larger clone one base away. This sequence joins TRBV7-9 and TRBJ2-5; D is ambiguous. This CDR3 spans 11 amino acids. Germline V CDR1 and CDR2: SEHNR, FQNEAQ (reference sequence). The V end was cut by 4 bases, the J end by 11 bases, with 11 bases between. CDR3 in DNA: TGTGCCAGCAGCTCGGTTGTTGAGCAGTACTTC. Protein sequence: CASSSVVEQYF.

This clonotype was picked up a small number of times. This chain connects TRBV2 to TRBJ1-1, with D unclear. The CDR3 loop spans 13 amino acids. V lost 3 bases, J lost 6 bases, and 11 bases lay in between. Germline-derived CDR1 and CDR2 are SNHLY and FYNNEI. The CDR3 DNA reads as TGTGCCAGCAGTGATTTTATTATTCCTGAAGCTTTCTTT. Translating gives CASSDFIIPEAFF.